The 20 T cell receptor beta chains in this list originate from one sample, sequenced in a study of cytomegalovirus exposure and HLA in healthy donors. This PCR relied on a set of 60 Vbeta primers and 13 Jbeta primers. TCRdb's copy holds only in-frame clones and misses some; the assay was immunoSEQ multiplex PCR. The table records approximately 150,000 clones, roughly 81% of them present only once. Material for sequencing was PBMCs. The source of these receptors is a girl aged 5 to 17 in good health and CMV-seropositive.

The chain combines TRBV9 with TRBJ2-1; 10 bases agree with TRBD1. V gave up 4 bases and J gave up 3 bases; unmatched junction bases: 7. The CDR3 contains 16 residues. Germline V lookup: CDR1 SGDLS, CDR2 YYNGEE. The CDR3: CASSSTGTGDYNEQFF. The CDR3 DNA is TGTGCCAGCAGCTCAACCGGGACAGGGGACTACAATGAGCAGTTCTTC.

This rearrangement joins TRBV11-2 to TRBJ2-1, with D perhaps TRBD1 (6 bases). Germline CDR1 and CDR2: SGHAT and FQNNGV. V lost 0 bases to trimming and J lost 9 bases, with 9 bases between them. The CDR3 is made up of 13 amino acids. For the CDR3, the DNA is TGTGCCAGCAGCTTAGACAGGGGTGGTGAGCAGTTCTTC. This encodes CASSLDRGGEQFF.

The V call is TRBV4-1, the J call TRBJ2-2; 10 nucleotides align to TRBD2. The CDR3 covers 17 residues. Germline V gene sequence: CDR1 MGHRA, CDR2 YSYEKL. V dropped 2 bases and J dropped 1; count of bases not matched to a gene: 4. CDR3 amino acids: CASSQKLAGMNTGELFF. For the CDR3, the DNA is TGCGCCAGCAGCCAAAAACTAGCGGGGATGAACACCGGGGAGCTGTTTTTT.

The genes are TRBV13 and TRBJ1-2; a possible D gene is TRBD1 (5 bases). The CDR3 is made up of 13 amino acids. V gave up 2 bases and J gave up 4 bases, with 8 bases separating them. Germline V lookup: CDR1 PRHDT, CDR2 FYEKMQ (reference sequence). The CDR3 nucleotides are TGTGCCAGCAGCTTACGACAGAGCTATGGCTACACCTTC. Translation gives CASSLRQSYGYTF.

Only one count was recorded for this clone. The chain joins TRBV19 to TRBJ1-2, with D possibly being TRBD1 (5 bases). Germline lookup yields CDR1 LNHDA and CDR2 SQIVND (reference sequence). The CDR3 has 15 amino acids. Trimming took 5 bases from V and 1 from J, leaving 14 bases between them. This CDR3 is CASSRTYLDNYGYTF. In nucleotides, the CDR3 is TGTGCCAGTAGTCGGACATATCTAGATAACTATGGCTACACCTTC.

The chain links TRBV19 to TRBJ2-3; weak D call: TRBD2 (6 bases). Germline CDR1 and CDR2: LNHDA and SQIVND (reference sequence). Trimming took off 8 bases at V and 6 bases at J, with 15 bases between the two ends. The CDR3 spans 13 residues. DNA of the CDR3: TGTGCCAGTTCCCCGGCGGGGTGGGATACGCAGTATTTT. It specifies CASSPAGWDTQYF.

With respect to this clone: Other DNA sequences in this sample translate to the same CDR3. This sequence joins TRBV2 and TRBJ1-4; 9 positions agree with TRBD1. Trimming took 6 bases from V and 3 from J; bases not matched to a gene: 5. The germline V gene has CDR1 SNHLY and CDR2 FYNNEI. The CDR3 runs to 15 residues. CDR3: CASRAQGASNEKLFF. The CDR3 coding sequence is TGTGCCAGCAGGGCACAGGGGGCTTCTAATGAAAAACTGTTTTTT.

The chain has TRBV9 and TRBJ2-5; TRBD2 matches at 15 bases. CDR3 length: 16 residues. V gave up 4 bases and J gave up 5 bases; unmatched junction bases: 6. Germline loops: CDR1 SGDLS, CDR2 YYNGEE. The CDR3 reads CASSLGLAGGHETQYF. The CDR3 DNA sequence: TGTGCCAGCAGCCTCGGACTAGCGGGGGGGCACGAGACCCAGTACTTC.

The V gene is TRBV5-1, the J gene TRBJ1-1; 12 bases line up with TRBD1. The CDR3 is 18 residues long. Trimming at V came to 0 bases and at J to 0 bases, leaving 6 bases not matched to a gene. Germline CDR1 is SGHRS and CDR2 is YFSETQ. CDR3 sequence: CASSLARDRGQMNTEAFF. The CDR3 DNA follows: TGCGCCAGCAGCTTGGCCCGGGACAGGGGGCAAATGAACACTGAAGCTTTCTTT. Supplemented by reference TRBV5-1 and TRBJ1-1, the full variable domain reads KAGVTQTPRYLIKTRGQQVTLSCSPISGHRSVSWYQQTPGQGLQFLFEYFSETQRNKGNFPGRFSGRQFSNSRSEMNVSTLELGDSALYLCASSLARDRGQMNTEAFFGQGTRLTVV.

V usage is TRBV19 and J usage is TRBJ1-1; D unclear. Trimming shortened V by 3 bases and J by 4 bases, and 12 bases separated the two germline ends. This CDR3 spans 14 amino acids. Germline-derived CDR1 and CDR2 are LNHDA and SQIVND (reference sequence). CDR3 region: CASSIIPGSTEAFF. CDR3 nucleotides: TGTGCCAGTAGTATCATCCCCGGTAGCACTGAAGCTTTCTTT.

The chain carries TRBV2 and TRBJ1-2; perhaps TRBD1 as D (5 bases). The V end was cut by 7 bases, the J end by 7 bases, with 16 bases between. Per germline, CDR1 SNHLY and CDR2 FYNNEI. This CDR3 has 13 residues. CDR3 amino acids: CASMGLSKGGYTF. In DNA form, the CDR3 reads TGTGCCAGCATGGGACTCTCAAAGGGTGGCTACACCTTC.

The sample holds one count of this clone. The rearrangement uses TRBV9 and TRBJ2-1; 7 bases agree with TRBD2. V lost 3 bases to trimming and J lost 9 bases; unmatched junction nucleotides: 12. Germline CDR1 and CDR2: SGDLS and YYNGEE. The CDR3 covers 15 residues. The CDR3, as DNA: TGTGCCAGCAGCGCGAGGTCAAGCGGGGAAGGTGAGCAGTTCTTC. It codes for CASSARSSGEGEQFF.

The gene calls are TRBV25-1 and TRBJ2-1, with D hard to call. The CDR3 is 15 residues long. Germline V gives CDR1 MGHDK, CDR2 SYGVNS. V was clipped by 3 bases and J by 8 bases, with 17 bases between them. CDR3 loop: CASSDGTITADEQFF. The DNA for the CDR3 is TGTGCCAGCAGTGACGGCACAATCACCGCGGATGAGCAGTTCTTC.

The CDR3 nucleotides are TGTGCCAGCAGAGACCGGGACAGCTACTATCAGCCCCAGCATTTT. Protein sequence: CASRDRDSYYQPQHF. This chain links TRBV6-5 with TRBJ1-5; 7 nucleotides line up with TRBD1. The CDR3 extends over 15 amino acids. Germline V gives CDR1 MNHEY, CDR2 SVGAGI. Losses at the gene ends were 6 bases for V and 5 bases for J; bases not matched to a gene: 10.

The chain combines TRBV7-9 with TRBJ1-1; 7 bases line up with TRBD1. This CDR3 is built from 16 residues. V was clipped by 1 base and J by 11 bases; unmatched bases: 16. In germline, CDR1 is SEHNR, CDR2 FQNEAQ (reference sequence). DNA for the CDR3: TGTGCCAGCAGCTTAGGGACAGGAGGCCAGGACCGGCGGGCTTTCTTT. This gives the protein CASSLGTGGQDRRAFF.

This sequence joins TRBV5-1 and TRBJ1-5; TRBD1 matches at 9 bases. J lost 8 bases, V lost 0 bases, and 0 bases had no gene match. Germline CDR1 reads SGHRS; CDR2 reads YFSETQ. The CDR3 runs 13 residues. CDR3 in amino acids: CASSLGQGEPQHF. CDR3 DNA: TGCGCCAGCAGCTTGGGACAGGGGGAGCCCCAGCATTTT.

This clone has only one observation. The gene calls are TRBV5-1 and TRBJ2-7; 10 bases match TRBD2. V shed 4 bases and J 2 bases; nucleotides not matched to a gene: 3. CDR1 is SGHRS, CDR2 YFSETQ, per germline. This CDR3 is 14 amino acids long. The CDR3 spells CASSETSGAYEQYF. In DNA form, the CDR3 reads TGCGCCAGCAGCGAAACTAGCGGGGCCTACGAGCAGTACTTC.

The CDR3 sequence is CASHLSGSPTDTQYF. The CDR3 coding sequence is TGTGCCAGCCACCTTAGCGGGAGCCCTACAGATACGCAGTATTTT. The rearrangement uses TRBV7-9 and TRBJ2-3; TRBD2 aligns across 9 bases. Germline V gene data show CDR1 as SEHNR and CDR2 as FQNEAQ (reference sequence). V lost 8 bases and J lost 3; bases outside the gene matches: 9. This CDR3 spans 15 amino acids.

This clone was picked up a small number of times. The chain joins TRBV5-8 to TRBJ1-5, with D tentatively TRBD1 (6 bases). This CDR3 comprises 17 residues. The V and J ends lost 1 base and 1 base respectively, with 15 bases between them. The V gene's germline CDR1 is SGHTS and CDR2 YDEGEE. The CDR3 sequence is CASSLNAGTKSNQPQHF. In DNA form, the CDR3 reads TGTGCCAGCAGCTTGAATGCCGGGACAAAGAGCAATCAGCCCCAGCATTTT.

J is TRBJ2-5 and V is TRBV4-1, with 11 bases lining up with TRBD2. Losses at the gene ends were 1 base for V and 2 bases for J; bases not matched to a gene: 9. The CDR3 has 18 residues. Germline-derived CDR1 and CDR2 are MGHRA and YSYEKL. The CDR3 coding sequence is TGCGCCAGCAGCCAAGGGGGTAGCGGGGGGGTGGATCAAGAGACCCAGTACTTC. Protein product: CASSQGGSGGVDQETQYF.